In this sample, the clone carrying this TCR beta chain turned up once. The data originate from a study of CD8+CD57+ T cells in acquired aplastic anemia. Germline CDR1 is KGHDR and CDR2 is SFDVKD. The CDR3 covers 11 residues. The ends were cut back, 6 bases at V and 7 bases at J, with 8 bases in the middle. The template for TCR beta VDJ and CDR3 sequence profiling was genomic DNA. TCRdb re-derived calls from the reads in MiXCR, one entry per CDR3 protein. The table has fewer than 200,000 distinct CDR3 sequences, just under 65% seen once. Sequenced input: sorted CD4+, CD8+, or CD8+CD57+ T cells (not recorded which) from PBMCs. The rearrangement joins TRBV24-1 to TRBJ1-1; D may be TRBD1 (5 bases). This sequence originates from a human donor in good health. The CDR3 DNA reads as TGTGCCACCAGTAGGGGAGATGAAGCTTTCTTT. This gives the protein CATSRGDEAFF.